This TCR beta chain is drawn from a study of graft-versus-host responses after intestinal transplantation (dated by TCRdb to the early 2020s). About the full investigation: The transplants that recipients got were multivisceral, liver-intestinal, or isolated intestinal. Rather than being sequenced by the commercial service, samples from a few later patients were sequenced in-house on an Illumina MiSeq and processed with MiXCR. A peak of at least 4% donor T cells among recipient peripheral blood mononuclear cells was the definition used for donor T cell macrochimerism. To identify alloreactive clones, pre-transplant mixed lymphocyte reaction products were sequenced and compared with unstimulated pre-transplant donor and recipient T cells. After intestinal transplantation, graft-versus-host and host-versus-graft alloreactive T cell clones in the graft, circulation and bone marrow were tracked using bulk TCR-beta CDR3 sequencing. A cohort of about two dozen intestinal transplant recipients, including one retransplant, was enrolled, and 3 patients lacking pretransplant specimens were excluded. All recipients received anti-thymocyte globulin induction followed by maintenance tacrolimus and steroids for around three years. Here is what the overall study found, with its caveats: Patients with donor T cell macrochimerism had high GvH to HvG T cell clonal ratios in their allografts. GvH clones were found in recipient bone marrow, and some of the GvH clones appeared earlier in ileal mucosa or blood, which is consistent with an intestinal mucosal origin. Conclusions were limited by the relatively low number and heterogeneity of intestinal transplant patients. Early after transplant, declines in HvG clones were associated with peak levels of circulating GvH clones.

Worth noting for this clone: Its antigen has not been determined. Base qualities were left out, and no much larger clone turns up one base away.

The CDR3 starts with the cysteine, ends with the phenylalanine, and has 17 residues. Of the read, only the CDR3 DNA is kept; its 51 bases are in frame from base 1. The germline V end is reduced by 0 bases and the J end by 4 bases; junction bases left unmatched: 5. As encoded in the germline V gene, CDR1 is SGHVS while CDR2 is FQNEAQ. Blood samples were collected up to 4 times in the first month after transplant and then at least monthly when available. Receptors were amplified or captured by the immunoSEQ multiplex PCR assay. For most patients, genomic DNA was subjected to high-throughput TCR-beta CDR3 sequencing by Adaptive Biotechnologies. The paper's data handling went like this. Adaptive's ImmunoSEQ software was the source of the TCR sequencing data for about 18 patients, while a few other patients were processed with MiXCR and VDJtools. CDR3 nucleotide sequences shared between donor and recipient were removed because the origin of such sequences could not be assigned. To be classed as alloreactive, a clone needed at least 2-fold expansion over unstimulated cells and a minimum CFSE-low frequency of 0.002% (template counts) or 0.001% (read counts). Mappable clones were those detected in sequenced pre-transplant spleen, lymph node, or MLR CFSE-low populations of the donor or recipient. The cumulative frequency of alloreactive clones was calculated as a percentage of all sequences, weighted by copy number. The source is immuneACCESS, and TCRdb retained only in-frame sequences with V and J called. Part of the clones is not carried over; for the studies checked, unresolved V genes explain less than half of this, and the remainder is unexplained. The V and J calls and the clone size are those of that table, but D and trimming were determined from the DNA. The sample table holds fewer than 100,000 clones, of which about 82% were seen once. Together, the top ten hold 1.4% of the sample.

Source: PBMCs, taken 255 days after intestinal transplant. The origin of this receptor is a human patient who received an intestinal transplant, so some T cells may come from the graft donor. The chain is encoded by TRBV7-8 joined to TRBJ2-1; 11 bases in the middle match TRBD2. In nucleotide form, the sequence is TGTGCCAGCAGCTTAGCGGGTAGCGGGAGGGGGTACAATGAGCAGTTCTTC. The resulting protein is CASSLAGSGRGYNEQFF.